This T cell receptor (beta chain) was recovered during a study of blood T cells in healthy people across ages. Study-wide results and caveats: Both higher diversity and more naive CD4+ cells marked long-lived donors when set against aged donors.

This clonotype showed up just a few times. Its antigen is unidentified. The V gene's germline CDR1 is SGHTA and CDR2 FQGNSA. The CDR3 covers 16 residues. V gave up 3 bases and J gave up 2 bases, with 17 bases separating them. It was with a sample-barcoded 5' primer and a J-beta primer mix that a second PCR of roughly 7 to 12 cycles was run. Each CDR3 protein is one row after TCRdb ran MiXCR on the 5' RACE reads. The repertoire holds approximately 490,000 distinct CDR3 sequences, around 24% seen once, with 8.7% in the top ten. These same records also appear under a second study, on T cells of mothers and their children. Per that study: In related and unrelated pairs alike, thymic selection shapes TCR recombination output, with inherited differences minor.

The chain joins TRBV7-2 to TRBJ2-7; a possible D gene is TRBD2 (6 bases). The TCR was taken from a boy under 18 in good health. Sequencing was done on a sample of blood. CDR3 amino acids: CASSLRGGPSPYEQYF. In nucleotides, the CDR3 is TGTGCCAGCAGCTTGCGGGGAGGACCGTCCCCCTACGAGCAGTACTTC.